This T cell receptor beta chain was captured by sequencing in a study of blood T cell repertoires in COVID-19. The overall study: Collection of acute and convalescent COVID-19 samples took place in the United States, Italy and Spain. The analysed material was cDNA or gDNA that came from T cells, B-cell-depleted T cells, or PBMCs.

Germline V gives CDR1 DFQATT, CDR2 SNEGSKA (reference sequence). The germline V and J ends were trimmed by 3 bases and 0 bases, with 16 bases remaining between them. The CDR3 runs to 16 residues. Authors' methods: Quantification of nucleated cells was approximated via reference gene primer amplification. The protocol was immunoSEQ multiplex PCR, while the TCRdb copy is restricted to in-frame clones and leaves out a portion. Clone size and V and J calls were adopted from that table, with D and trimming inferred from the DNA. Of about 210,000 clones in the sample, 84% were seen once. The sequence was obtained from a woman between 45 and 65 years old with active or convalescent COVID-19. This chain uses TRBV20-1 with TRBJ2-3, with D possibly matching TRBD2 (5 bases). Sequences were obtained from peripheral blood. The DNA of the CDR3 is TGCAGTGCTAGTATCCTGCCGGGCGGGAGCACAGATACGCAGTATTTT. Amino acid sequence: CSASILPGGSTDTQYF.